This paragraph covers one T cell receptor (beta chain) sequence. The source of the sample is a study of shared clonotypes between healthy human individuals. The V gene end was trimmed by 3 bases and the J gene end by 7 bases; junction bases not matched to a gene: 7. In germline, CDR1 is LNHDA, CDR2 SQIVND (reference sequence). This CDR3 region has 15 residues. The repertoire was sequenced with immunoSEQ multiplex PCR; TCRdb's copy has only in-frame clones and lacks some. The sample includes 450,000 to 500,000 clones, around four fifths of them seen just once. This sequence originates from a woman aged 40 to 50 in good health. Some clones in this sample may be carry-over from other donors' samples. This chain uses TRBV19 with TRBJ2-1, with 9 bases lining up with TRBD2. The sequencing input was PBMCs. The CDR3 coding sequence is TGTGCCAGTAGTATCCCGGGACTAGCTGCTAATGAGCAGTTCTTC. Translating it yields CASSIPGLAANEQFF.